This T cell receptor (beta chain) was documented in a study of T cells in narcolepsy (dated by TCRdb to the late 2010s). Regarding the research as a whole: Patients with narcolepsy type 1 or type 2 (NT1, NT2) were enrolled in the study together with healthy control donors. Autoreactive T cells targeting hypocretin neuron self-antigens (hypocretin, TRIB2) were sought in narcolepsy patients, and TCR Vbeta sequencing was used to track clonotypes in blood and CSF.

CDR1 and CDR2 (SGHKS, YYEKEE) derive from the germline V gene (reference sequence). The junction carries 9 bases between V and J, which are trimmed by 4 bases and 2 bases respectively. Measured from the cysteine to the phenylalanine, the CDR3 is 13 residues long. Of the read, only the CDR3 DNA is kept; its 39 bases are in frame from base 1. The paper as a whole reports these results and caveats: Autoreactive clonotypes were reported to be detected serially in the blood of the same patients and of different patients, but not in the blood of healthy controls. In plots comparing CSF and blood CD4+ T cell clonotypes from the same patient, HCRT-specific and TRIB2-specific autoreactive clonotypes were highlighted.

For TCR Vbeta sequencing and comparison with CSF CD8+ T cells, memory CD8+ T cells were sorted ex vivo from patient blood. On this clone itself: Its antigen remains unidentified. Nothing much larger sits one base from this clone, and base qualities are not available.

Libraries were constructed by the immunoSEQ multiplex PCR assay. TCRdb provides this immuneACCESS table in a form limited to in-frame rearrangements. Some clones are lacking; in checked studies, under half of them reflect an unresolved V gene, and why the rest are absent is not known. Recorded for this sample are roughly 10,000 clones; 60% to 80% of them occurred a single time. The ten largest account for roughly 22% of the sample. The clonotype comes from a human donor with narcolepsy. Rearrangement joined TRBV5-5 to TRBJ2-5; the D gene cannot be named for sure. Sequenced: CD45RA- memory CD8+ T cells from PBMCs. The cell subset or site label here, explained by the study, means: memory T cells sorted ex vivo from peripheral blood. Here the CDR3 is given as CASSRPGQETQYF. The bases are TGTGCCAGCAGCCGACCTGGTCAAGAGACCCAGTACTTC.